This T cell receptor beta chain derives from a study of cytomegalovirus exposure and HLA in healthy donors. This clone was counted between two and nine times. Antigen specificity is unknown. PCR amplification relied on 60 Vbeta primers (plus 13 Jbeta primers). Profiled with immunoSEQ multiplex PCR; TCRdb holds only in-frame clones, not every one. Of 65,000 to 75,000 clones in the sample, about 63% are singletons; the top ten hold around 17%. Findings of the study overall: Most of the TCR beta V segments (in an earlier analysis) were productive either about 90% or about 30% of the time. An analysis that came later showed most CMV-associated TCR beta chains appearing HLA-restricted. Some TCR beta chains (roughly 150 of them) were listed as cytomegalovirus-associated. Further analysis, carried out later, found HLA-associated TCR beta chains more clonally expanded than equally common other chains.

The V gene end was trimmed by 3 bases and the J gene end by 6 bases; junction bases not matched to a gene: 7. CDR1 and CDR2 (germline): LNHNV, YYDKDF (reference sequence). This CDR3 is 14 amino acids long. The rearrangement uses TRBV15 and TRBJ1-2, with TRBD1 matching 7 bases. The specimen sequenced was PBMCs. This receptor was taken from a man in his forties or fifties in good health and CMV-seropositive. CDR3 bases: TGTGCCACCAGCAGGGGGGGCACAGGGGATGGCTACACCTTC. As protein: CATSRGGTGDGYTF.